This T cell receptor beta chain was found in a study of T cells in Graves' hyperthyroidism and ophthalmopathy. Whole-study results and caveats: By a 13 V-J model, ophthalmopathy was set apart from stable hyperthyroidism.

On this clonotype itself: Antigen specificity is unknown.

The TCR beta CDR3 regions underwent amplification using RNA transcripts as the source. First-round RT-PCR with HTBI primers amplified the TCR CDR3 region. TCRdb processed the multiplex PCR reads anew with MiXCR; each CDR3 protein has one entry. The sample has a few hundred thousand distinct CDR3 sequences, around 46% seen once. Across 18 months, stable Graves' hyperthyroidism was marked by no progression to ophthalmopathy. V shed 6 bases and J 5 bases; nucleotides not matched to a gene: 12. The CDR3 is 16 amino acids. Germline CDR1 SGHVS, CDR2 FQNEAQ. The chain is built from TRBV7-8 and TRBJ1-4; 7 nucleotides match TRBD1. The sequence came from a woman younger than 30 with Graves' hyperthyroidism. The sequenced material came from peripheral blood or thyroid tissue (not recorded which). The CDR3 nucleotides are TGTGCCAGCAGAGCCACAGGGGTCGGTGTGAATGAAAAACTGTTTTTT. As protein: CASRATGVGVNEKLFF. The whole variable domain, filled in from reference TRBV7-8 and TRBJ1-4, reads GAGVSQSPRYKVAKRGQDVALRCDPISGHVSLFWYQQALGQGPEFLTYFQNEAQLDKSGLPSDRFFAERPEGSVSTLKIQRTQQEDSAVYLCASRATGVGVNEKLFFGSGTQLSVL.